This T cell receptor beta chain is drawn from a study of blood T cell repertoires in COVID-19. Study at large: Samples of COVID-19 (acute and convalescent) were obtained from the United States, Italy and Spain. PBMCs, B-cell-depleted T cells, or T cells were the source of the cDNA or gDNA that made up the material.

Trimming cost V 4 bases and J 2 bases, with 11 bases left between them. CDR3 length equals 15 residues. Germline assignment: CDR1 MGHRA and CDR2 YSYEKL. Original handling: It was from reference gene primer amplification that nucleated cell counts were estimated. Data came from immunoSEQ multiplex PCR; TCRdb stores just in-frame clones and leaves some out. V, J and clone size are taken as reported in that table, and D and trimming were inferred from the DNA itself. The table lists about 150,000 clones, more than 80% of them singletons. The chain couples TRBV4-1 to TRBJ2-2; weak D call: TRBD2 (6 bases). The clonotype was recovered from a man aged 65-85 years with acute or convalescent COVID-19. The material sequenced was peripheral blood. CDR3 in amino acids: CASSPSGVNTGELFF. The CDR3, as DNA: TGCGCCAGCAGCCCCTCGGGAGTCAACACCGGGGAGCTGTTTTTT.